This TCR beta chain was identified in a study of regulatory T cells in long-lasting Graves disease (dated by TCRdb to about 2021). For the wider study: To count as having persistent Graves' disease, a patient had to have received antithyroid drug treatment for over 5 years with TSH receptor autoantibodies remaining persistently positive. Patients with persistent Graves' disease were compared with patients with newly diagnosed Graves' disease using TCR sequencing and RNA sequencing of peripheral blood. The study was registered as a clinical trial and conducted in China. A total of around 35 samples underwent TCR sequencing, from 13 patients with persistent Graves' disease and some 20 patients with newly diagnosed Graves' disease. On average, persistent Graves' disease patients in the clinical cohort had been on antithyroid drugs for approximately ten years. General study outcomes and caveats: Patients with persistent disease shared more public clonotypes (roughly 2,900) than newly diagnosed patients did (966). The authors acknowledged the small sample size as a limitation that may reduce accuracy. Persistent Graves' disease patients showed lower TCR Shannon entropy and fewer highly expanded clones than newly diagnosed patients, suggesting clonal expansion. Because the primary lesion, thyroid tissue, could not be accessed, the study looked at peripheral blood alone. Sequencing and analysis were restricted to the TCR beta chain. Persistent disease showed preferential use of TRBV28, TRBJ1-2 and TRBJ2-5, whereas newly diagnosed disease favored TRBV20-1 and TRBJ2-1.

Details on this clonotype: Its specific antigen is unknown. Per-base qualities were not stored, and no clone one base away is much larger.

The sample's time point label, decoded: persistent/refractory GD, antithyroid drugs over 5 years with positive TRAb. RNA was extracted from PBMCs in TRIzol for both TCR sequencing and RNA sequencing. The diagnosis of Graves' disease was made according to American Thyroid Association guidelines. Patients for the study were recruited at an endocrinology department in Xi'an, China. From each patient, 7.5 to 9.5 milliliters of peripheral blood was collected into an EDTA anticoagulant tube. Ficoll Paque Plus density gradient separation was used to isolate PBMCs, and no further T cell sorting was done. An Agilent 2100 Bioanalyzer and agarose gel were used to check RNA quality, while a NanoDrop 2000 measured RNA concentration. Trimming costs V 4 bases and J 0 bases, and their ends lie 15 bases apart. From a lookup of the germline V gene (reference sequence), CDR1 and CDR2 are DFQATT and SNEGSKA. There are 15 amino acids in the CDR3, from cysteine to phenylalanine inclusive. Here the CDR3 DNA is all that survives: 45 bases in frame from base 1.

The library was prepared using multiplex PCR. Data came from an Illumina HiSeq 4000. TCR beta libraries were built with iRepertoire HTBI primers and Arm-PCR amplification of CDR3 regions. Gel purification was performed on PCR products prior to sequencing. The authors processed their data as follows. A total of some 60 TRBV and 14 TRBJ segments were identified across samples and were used for gene usage analysis of CDR3 amino acid clonotypes. Filtered high-quality paired reads were merged into contigs using COPE and FqMerger. Contigs were aligned with BLAST to IMGT TRBV, TRBD and TRBJ reference genes, and CDR3 was defined per IMGT. Any clonotype with a frequency above 0.1% was counted as a highly expanded clone. Repertoire diversity was measured by Shannon entropy, and V-J evenness by the Gini coefficient. A clonotype was considered public if more than one individual shared it. Using fastp trimming at Q25 and MiXCR clonotype assembly, TCRdb reanalyzed the public sequencing data and kept in-frame beta chains. CDR3 protein duplicates are merged, each entry listing the most common genes and DNA. For this entry, the V and J calls and clone size follow TCRdb and not the study's own pipeline. The sample table shows approximately 690,000 distinct CDR3 sequences, and approximately 29% are seen once. The ten biggest clones cover around 40% of the sample.

This sequence was found in a female donor with Graves disease. The input for sequencing was peripheral blood mononuclear cells (PBMCs), taken when the disease was refractory, from a patient treated with antithyroid drugs. This chain joins TRBV20-1 to TRBJ2-5; the D gene is possibly TRBD1, with 5 bases matching. CDR3 protein: CSATKGPTHQETQYF. The bases read TGCAGTGCTACTAAGGGGCCGACCCACCAAGAGACCCAGTACTTC.